The 27 T cell receptor beta chains presented below share a single source sample, sequenced in a study of control samples from healthy donors and cancer patients. Profiling relied on immunoSEQ multiplex PCR, and the TCRdb table lists in-frame clones only, not all of them. The data contain 120,000 or so clones, more than 75% of them singletons. Material for sequencing was blood. The receptors derive from a man aged 40-50 years in good health.

V gene TRBV25-1 combines with J gene TRBJ2-5, with a weak D call TRBD1 (5 bases). This CDR3 region has 13 residues. The V and J ends lost 2 bases and 4 bases respectively, with 8 bases between them. Germline loops: CDR1 MGHDK, CDR2 SYGVNS. CDR3 in amino acids: CASSEQGRETQYF. The CDR3 nucleotides read TGTGCCAGCAGTGAACAGGGTCGAGAGACCCAGTACTTC.

This sequence joins TRBV11-3 and TRBJ1-1; 7 nucleotides match TRBD1. The length of the CDR3 is 13 residues. V gave up 5 bases and J gave up 3 bases; unmatched junction bases: 3. Germline CDR1 reads SGHNT; CDR2 reads YENEEA. CDR3 in amino acids: CASSKGGHTEAFF. CDR3 nucleotides: TGTGCCAGCAGCAAAGGGGGCCACACTGAAGCTTTCTTT.

This rearrangement joins TRBV29-1 to TRBJ2-5; D gene ambiguous. V was cut by 6 bases and J by 3 bases, with 8 bases left in between. CDR1 is SQVTM and CDR2 is ANQGSEA in the germline V gene. The CDR3 runs to 11 residues. The CDR3 DNA reads TGCAGCGTGCGGACGGAAGAGACCCAGTACTTC. Its translation is CSVRTEETQYF.

The chain has TRBV6-6 and TRBJ2-5; D is unclear. Trimming removed 6 bases at V and 1 base at J, with 3 bases between. The CDR3 has 11 residues. Germline CDR1 reads MNHNY; CDR2 reads SVGAGI (reference sequence). DNA of the CDR3: TGTGCCAGCAGGCTCCAAGAGACCCAGTACTTC. It translates to CASRLQETQYF.

This chain joins TRBV5-5 and TRBJ1-1; D remains unclear. The V gene's germline CDR1 is SGHKS and CDR2 YYEKEE (reference sequence). The CDR3 has 13 residues. Deletions cut 2 bases from V and 2 bases from J, with 7 bases between. The CDR3 bases are TGTGCCAGCAGCTTATTTCGCAACACTGAAGCTTTCTTT. It translates to CASSLFRNTEAFF. Full variable domain (rest looked up from reference TRBV5-5 and TRBJ1-1): DAGVTQSPTHLIKTRGQQVTLRCSPISGHKSVSWYQQVLGQGPQFIFQYYEKEERGRGNFPDRFSARQFPNYSSELNVNALLLGDSALYLCASSLFRNTEAFFGQGTRLTVV.

This clone was observed once. V gene TRBV13 combines with J gene TRBJ2-1; TRBD2 matches 7 bases. Germline V gives CDR1 PRHDT, CDR2 FYEKMQ (reference sequence). V shed 5 bases, J shed 7 bases, and the junction held 11 bases outside the gene matches. The CDR3 is 15 residues long. As DNA, the CDR3 is TGTGCCAGCAGCCTCCGGACTAGTCTGGGGAATGAGCAGTTCTTC. Translation gives CASSLRTSLGNEQFF.

V usage is TRBV7-9 and J usage is TRBJ2-5, with TRBD2 identical over 8 bases. This CDR3 spans 16 amino acids. V lost 0 bases and J lost 4; bases outside the gene matches: 7. CDR1 is SEHNR, CDR2 FQNEAQ, per germline (reference sequence). The CDR3 sequence: CASSLAGLGAGETQYF. The CDR3, as DNA: TGTGCCAGCAGCTTAGCGGGACTAGGTGCGGGAGAGACCCAGTACTTC.

The chain is built from TRBV4-1 and TRBJ1-4; 9 bases are shared with TRBD1. This CDR3 has 15 residues. V shed 1 base and J 6 bases; nucleotides not matched to a gene: 3. Germline CDR1 MGHRA, CDR2 YSYEKL. CDR3 in DNA: TGCGCCAGCAGCCAAGTCGGGACAGGGCATGAAAAACTGTTTTTT. Its protein is CASSQVGTGHEKLFF.

CDR3 nucleotide sequence: TGTGCCAGCAGTTACTCAGGGGACAGATACTCCTACGAGCAGTACTTC. Protein product: CASSYSGDRYSYEQYF. V and J are TRBV6-2 or TRBV6-3 and TRBJ2-7, with 7 bases lining up with TRBD1. CDR3 length: 16 residues. In germline, CDR1 is MNHEY, CDR2 SVGEGT. V was clipped by 0 bases and J by 0 bases; unmatched bases: 5.

The chain links TRBV2 to TRBJ1-5; no definite D call. Per germline, CDR1 SNHLY and CDR2 FYNNEI. Trimming took off 7 bases at V and 7 bases at J, with 14 bases between the two ends. The CDR3 has 13 residues. The CDR3 nucleotides are TGTGCCAGCAAGGGTAGGGAACAGCAGCCCCAGCATTTT. Translated, it gives CASKGREQQPQHF.

The chain joins TRBV6-6 to TRBJ1-5; D gene unclear. The germline V gene encodes CDR1 MNHNY and CDR2 SVGAGI (reference sequence). V was clipped by 2 bases and J by 5 bases, with 10 bases between them. The CDR3 has 14 residues. The CDR3 reads CASSYPGNDQPQHF. The DNA of the CDR3 is TGTGCCAGCAGTTACCCGGGCAATGATCAGCCCCAGCATTTT.

This sequence joins TRBV5-5 and TRBJ1-6; the D gene is possibly TRBD1 (5 bases). V was clipped by 3 bases and J by 6 bases, with 13 bases between them. This CDR3 is built from 15 residues. The germline V gene has CDR1 SGHKS and CDR2 YYEKEE (reference sequence). This CDR3 reads CASSSTTDSNSPLHF. For the CDR3, the DNA is TGTGCCAGCAGCTCCACGACAGACAGTAATTCACCCCTCCACTTT.

A single count supports this clone. The rearrangement joins TRBV3-1 (or the pseudogene TRBV3-2) to TRBJ2-5; TRBD2 matches at 16 bases. The V gene end was trimmed by 6 bases and the J gene end by 5 bases; junction bases not matched to a gene: 9. The CDR3 contains 17 residues. Germline CDR1 and CDR2: LGHDT and YNNKEL (reference sequence). Here the CDR3 reads CASRLGTSGGARETQYF. The CDR3, as DNA: TGTGCCAGCAGACTCGGGACTAGCGGGGGGGCCCGCGAGACCCAGTACTTC.

A note on this clone: It may be a read error: a sequence one base away is much more abundant. The same CDR3 arises from other DNA sequences in this sample as well. The chain couples TRBV5-8 to TRBJ1-3; TRBD1 matches at 7 bases. The germline V gene has CDR1 SGHTS and CDR2 YDEGEE. After removal of 3 bases from V and 4 bases from J, the junction contained 7 bases not matched to a gene. The CDR3 consists of 15 residues. The CDR3: CASSSDRVPGNTIYF. CDR3 bases: TGTGCCAGCAGCTCAGACAGGGTACCCGGAAACACCATATATTTT. Using reference TRBV5-8 and TRBJ1-3 for the parts outside the CDR3, the full variable domain is EAGVTQSPTHLIKTRGQQATLRCSPISGHTSVYWYQQALGLGLQFLLWYDEGEERNRGNFPPRFSGRQFPNYSSELNVNALELEDSALYLCASSSDRVPGNTIYFGEGSWLTVV.

This clone was observed a few times. This chain connects TRBV6-2 or TRBV6-3 to TRBJ2-2, with D tentatively TRBD2 (7 bases). Trimming shortened V by 2 bases and J by 6 bases, and 16 bases separated the two germline ends. The germline CDR1 and CDR2 sequences are MNHEY and SVGEGT. The CDR3 contains 16 residues. CDR3 coding DNA: TGTGCCAGCAGTTACCGCGGGGGCGCGTATGCCGGGGAGCTGTTTTTT. This sequence encodes CASSYRGGAYAGELFF.

The chain carries TRBV7-2 and TRBJ1-6; the D is unclear. CDR1 SGHTA and CDR2 FQGNSA come from the germline V gene. The length of the CDR3 is 15 residues. V was clipped by 5 bases and J by 5 bases, with 13 bases between them. The CDR3 sequence: CASSIRTVNNSPLHF. In nucleotides, the CDR3 is TGTGCCAGCAGCATCCGGACCGTGAATAATTCACCCCTCCACTTT.

The chain has TRBV7-2 and TRBJ2-3; TRBD2 matches 7 bases. Per germline, CDR1 SGHTA and CDR2 FQGNSA. This CDR3 region has 14 residues. Unmatched junction bases numbered 6, after V lost 5 bases and J lost 4 bases. Written as DNA, the CDR3 is TGTGCCAGCAGCCCCCGAGGGAGGGCAGATACGCAGTATTTT. This sequence encodes CASSPRGRADTQYF.

The chain joins TRBV12-3 or TRBV12-4 to TRBJ2-1; D remains ambiguous. The CDR3 covers 13 residues. V dropped 3 bases and J dropped 6 bases, with 9 bases sitting between them. CDR3 region: CASSFGRVNEQFF. DNA of the CDR3: TGTGCCAGCAGTTTTGGTAGGGTCAATGAGCAGTTCTTC.

This clone appeared once. The V call is TRBV4-3, the J call TRBJ2-7, with D uncertain. The V end was cut by 0 bases, the J end by 3 bases, with 21 bases between. CDR1 is LGHNA, CDR2 YSLEER, per germline. There are 18 residues in the CDR3. The CDR3, as DNA: TGCGCCAGCAGCCAAGAGTTAGGTCCACAGATCTTTCTCTACGAGCAGTACTTC. It is translated as CASSQELGPQIFLYEQYF.

This chain joins TRBV7-9 and TRBJ2-2; TRBD2 agrees at 10 bases. The CDR3 runs to 15 residues. V was pared by 5 bases and J by 6 bases, with 6 bases of the junction left unmatched. Per the germline V gene, CDR1 is SEHNR and CDR2 is FQNEAQ (reference sequence). The CDR3 DNA follows: TGTGCCAGCAGCCCAGCGGGGGGGCCGTCCGGGGAGCTGTTTTTT. Encoded protein: CASSPAGGPSGELFF.

CDR3 sequence (DNA): TGTGCCAGTAGTATACAAGCTAATTACGAGCAGTACTTC. Protein product: CASSIQANYEQYF. V and J are TRBV19 and TRBJ2-7, with D hard to call. The CDR3 has 13 amino acids. Trimming stripped 2 bases from V and 4 bases from J, with 9 bases between. Germline-derived CDR1 and CDR2 are LNHDA and SQIVND (reference sequence).

In its sample, this clone was seen a few times. This chain joins TRBV11-3 and TRBJ1-2; 8 nucleotides agree with TRBD1. Germline assignment: CDR1 SGHNT and CDR2 YENEEA. The CDR3 runs to 14 residues. The V gene end was trimmed by 4 bases and the J gene end by 7 bases; junction bases not matched to a gene: 8. CDR3 DNA sequence: TGTGCCAGCAGCTACCAAGGACAGGGTGCTGGCTACACCTTC. This encodes CASSYQGQGAGYTF.

This clone was found once. The CDR3: CSASNSGTEWSNEAFF. Written as DNA, the CDR3 is TGCAGTGCTAGTAATTCTGGGACAGAATGGTCGAATGAAGCTTTCTTT. V is TRBV20-1 and J is TRBJ1-1, with 7 bases identical to TRBD1. Looked up from germline, CDR1 is DFQATT and CDR2 is SNEGSKA (reference sequence). CDR3 length: 16 amino acids. The ends lost 3 bases at V and 7 bases at J; junction bases unmatched: 17.

V is TRBV6-5 and J is TRBJ2-1; TRBD2 might be the D (5 bases). CDR3 length equals 16 residues. Per the germline V gene, CDR1 is MNHEY and CDR2 is SVGAGI. V lost 0 bases, J lost 4 bases, and 13 bases lay in between. CDR3 residues: CASSYSVSGSYNEQFF. CDR3 DNA: TGTGCCAGCAGTTACTCTGTCTCGGGGTCATACAATGAGCAGTTCTTC.

The rearrangement links TRBV2 to TRBJ2-1; D possibly matches TRBD1 or TRBD2 (7 bases each). CDR3 size: 15 residues. Germline V gives CDR1 SNHLY, CDR2 FYNNEI. Trimming removed 7 bases at V and 5 bases at J, with 18 bases between. The CDR3 coding sequence is TGTGCCAGCATCCCGGGGAGGGGGCTGCACAATGAGCAGTTCTTC. Its protein is CASIPGRGLHNEQFF.

The gene calls are TRBV11-2 and TRBJ2-2; D not certain. The V gene's germline CDR1 is SGHAT and CDR2 FQNNGV. V was pared by 4 bases and J by 0 bases, with 3 bases between. The CDR3 length is 13 residues. The CDR3 loop reads CASSSTNTGELFF. CDR3 DNA: TGTGCCAGCAGCTCCACGAACACCGGGGAGCTGTTTTTT. Full variable domain (remainder filled in from reference TRBV11-2 and TRBJ2-2): EAGVAQSPRYKIIEKRQSVAFWCNPISGHATLYWYQQILGQGPKLLIQFQNNGVVDDSQLPKDRFSAERLKGVDSTLKIQPAKLEDSAVYLCASSSTNTGELFFGEGSRLTVL.

V usage is TRBV5-1 and J usage is TRBJ1-2, with TRBD1 matching over 9 bases. The CDR3 is 16 residues long. Germline V lookup: CDR1 SGHRS, CDR2 YFSETQ. After removal of 5 bases from V and 5 bases from J, the junction contained 13 bases not matched to a gene. The CDR3 loop reads CASRSGTGQGRYGYTF. The CDR3, as DNA: TGCGCCAGCAGGTCCGGGACAGGGCAGGGGAGATATGGCTACACCTTC.